These 22 T cell receptor beta chains share one sample of origin, sequenced in a study of Ad26.COV2.S vaccination and SARS-CoV-2 variants. Libraries were prepared by immunoSEQ multiplex PCR; TCRdb keeps only in-frame clonotypes and omits some of them. The table has 320,000 or so clones, 90% seen once. Sample treatment: around 19 received Ad26.COV2.S at low or high dose, single or two shots; 5 received placebo; per-sample allocation not given. Sample collection was performed on day 63 after the first vaccine or placebo injection. The material was peripheral blood, obtained in a trial of Ad26.COV2.S vaccine versus placebo. Every receptor here comes from a person aged 18-65 years who received the Ad26.COV2.S COVID-19 vaccine or a placebo.

This clone was counted only a few times. The V call is TRBV12-3 or TRBV12-4, the J call TRBJ1-5; D may be TRBD1 (6 bases). The CDR3 has 13 residues. The ends were cut back, 5 bases at V and 7 bases at J, with 12 bases in the middle. CDR3 nucleotides: TGTGCCAGCAGTCAACAGGGTTCACAGCCCCAGCATTTT. This translates into CASSQQGSQPQHF.

The chain employs TRBV7-9 and TRBJ2-1; TRBD2 might be the D (5 bases). V lost 1 base to trimming and J lost 9 bases, with 10 bases between them. The CDR3 contains 13 residues. CDR1 SEHNR and CDR2 FQNEAQ come from the germline V gene (reference sequence). CDR3: CASSLEEGAEQFF. The CDR3 DNA reads as TGTGCCAGCAGCTTAGAAGAGGGAGCTGAGCAGTTCTTC.

The CDR3 DNA sequence: TGTGCCAGCCTGCGGTACACCGGGGAGCTGTTTTTT. Its protein is CASLRYTGELFF. This chain connects TRBV6-5 to TRBJ2-2; D gene unclear. Germline CDR1 is MNHEY and CDR2 is SVGAGI. This CDR3 is built from 12 residues. The ends were cut back, 8 bases at V and 3 bases at J, with 7 bases in the middle.

The chain has TRBV11-2 and TRBJ1-1, with unresolved D. Germline CDR1 is SGHAT and CDR2 is FQNNGV. The CDR3 has 10 amino acids. V was cut by 5 bases and J by 6 bases, with 4 bases left in between. The CDR3 region has the DNA TGTGCCAGCAGCAACGCTGAAGCTTTCTTT. Its translation is CASSNAEAFF.

The V gene is TRBV19, the J gene TRBJ1-1; 9 bases match TRBD1. The V gene end was trimmed by 5 bases and the J gene end by 4 bases; junction bases not matched to a gene: 5. Germline CDR1 is LNHDA and CDR2 is SQIVND (reference sequence). The CDR3 is made up of 14 amino acids. The CDR3 spells CASSETGGSTEAFF. In nucleotides, the CDR3 is TGTGCCAGTAGTGAGACAGGGGGTTCCACTGAAGCTTTCTTT.

With regard to this clone: A junction boundary mismatches the germline segment, possibly from a read error. The J gene is TRBJ2-5, the V gene TRBV25-1; TRBD2 aligns across 10 bases. Germline V gives CDR1 MGHDK, CDR2 SYGVNS. The CDR3 covers 12 residues. The DNA for the CDR3 is TGCTCGGCTAGCGGGGGCCGAGGGACCCAGTACTTC. Amino acids: CSASGGRGTQYF.

The chain combines TRBV19 with TRBJ1-5; 7 nucleotides match TRBD1. Germline V lookup: CDR1 LNHDA, CDR2 SQIVND (reference sequence). J lost 2 bases, V lost 4 bases, and 5 bases had no gene match. The CDR3 has 15 residues. CDR3 nucleotides: TGTGCCAGTAGTACGACAGGGTTGGGCAATCAGCCCCAGCATTTT. Protein: CASSTTGLGNQPQHF.

The V call is TRBV3-1 (or the pseudogene TRBV3-2), the J call TRBJ2-2, with D possibly being TRBD1 (5 bases). This CDR3 has 16 amino acids. The germline V and J ends were trimmed by 0 bases and 6 bases, with 14 bases remaining between them. In germline, CDR1 is LGHDT, CDR2 YNNKEL (reference sequence). CDR3 sequence: CASSQDPRAWAGELFF. DNA for the CDR3: TGTGCCAGCAGCCAAGATCCCAGGGCATGGGCCGGGGAGCTGTTTTTT.

This clone was detected once. V gene TRBV7-9 combines with J gene TRBJ1-1; no reliable D call. V shed 3 bases and J shed 10 bases, with 12 bases lying between them. The CDR3 runs 12 residues. Germline values: CDR1 SEHNR, CDR2 FQNEAQ (reference sequence). This CDR3 is CASSLDQRAAFF. The DNA for the CDR3 is TGTGCCAGCAGCTTGGATCAACGTGCAGCTTTCTTT.

V gene TRBV5-6 combines with J gene TRBJ2-3, with TRBD1 matching over 7 bases. Trimming took 6 bases from V and 4 from J; bases not matched to a gene: 14. Germline assignment: CDR1 SGHDT and CDR2 YYEEEE. This CDR3 spans 16 amino acids. In nucleotides, the CDR3 is TGTGCCAGCATCAACAGGGGTCTGAAGGCGTCAGATACGCAGTATTTT. As protein: CASINRGLKASDTQYF.

V and J are TRBV4-1 and TRBJ1-1; D uncertain. V shed 1 base and J shed 1 base, with 25 bases lying between them. This CDR3 is built from 20 residues. Germline lookup yields CDR1 MGHRA and CDR2 YSYEKL. CDR3 DNA sequence: TGCGCCAGCAGCCAAGTGCTCGCCTCTAGGTCCAGACCAAAGAACACTGAAGCTTTCTTT. Translation gives CASSQVLASRSRPKNTEAFF.

CDR3 loop: CASSDRDRGANTEAFF. CDR3 nucleotide sequence: TGTGCCAGCAGCGACCGGGACAGGGGGGCGAACACTGAAGCTTTCTTT. This sequence joins TRBV9 and TRBJ1-1, with TRBD1 matching over 11 bases. V lost 3 bases and J lost 1; bases outside the gene matches: 5. Germline CDR1 reads SGDLS; CDR2 reads YYNGEE. This CDR3 spans 16 amino acids.

The chain employs TRBV27 and TRBJ2-5; TRBD1 agrees at 11 bases. The CDR3 is made up of 17 amino acids. J lost 3 bases, V lost 5 bases, and 11 bases had no gene match. Germline V gives CDR1 MNHEY, CDR2 SMNVEV (reference sequence). Written as DNA, the CDR3 is TGTGCCAGCAGTAGTCACCTCGGGACAGGGGGAAAAGAGACCCAGTACTTC. This codes for CASSSHLGTGGKETQYF.

The chain uses TRBV19 and TRBJ1-5; 7 bases are shared with TRBD1. The CDR3 totals 16 residues. Trimming took 2 bases from V and 0 from J; bases not matched to a gene: 4. The V gene's germline CDR1 is LNHDA and CDR2 SQIVND (reference sequence). The CDR3 nucleotides are TGTGCCAGTAGTATACCGACAGGGTATAGCAATCAGCCCCAGCATTTT. The encoded protein is CASSIPTGYSNQPQHF.

The chain joins TRBV18 to TRBJ1-2, with D hard to call. In germline, CDR1 is KGHSH, CDR2 LQKENI. Deletions cut 5 bases from V and 3 bases from J, with 10 bases between. This CDR3 is built from 13 residues. CDR3 region: CASSARDDYGYTF. The DNA of the CDR3 is TGTGCCAGCTCAGCACGGGATGACTATGGCTACACCTTC.

The rearrangement links TRBV1 to TRBJ2-7; the table's D gene call, TRBD2, was not cross checked with the DNA. TRBV1 is a known pseudogene. This CDR3 is 13 amino acids long. The CDR3 protein is CTSSHDGRREQYV. The DNA of the CDR3 is TGCACCAGCAGCCATGACGGGAGGCGCGAGCAGTACGTC.

V is TRBV5-6 and J is TRBJ1-1; D not resolved. V lost 0 bases and J 5 bases, leaving 5 bases between the germline ends. Germline V CDR1 and CDR2: SGHDT, YYEEEE. This CDR3 is 12 amino acids long. In DNA form, the CDR3 reads TGTGCCAGCAGCTTGGGAACAACTGAAGCTTTCTTT. It specifies CASSLGTTEAFF.

This rearrangement joins TRBV29-1 to TRBJ1-1, with D unresolved. Germline V gene lookup returns CDR1 SQVTM and CDR2 ANQGSEA. V lost 5 bases and J lost 0, with 16 bases in between. This CDR3 spans 15 amino acids. CDR3 protein: CSVSGQNNMNTEAFF. The CDR3 bases are TGCAGCGTTTCCGGGCAGAATAACATGAACACTGAAGCTTTCTTT.

The chain has TRBV9 and TRBJ2-5, with 8 bases that match TRBD1. V dropped 6 bases and J dropped 3; count of bases not matched to a gene: 10. The CDR3 consists of 15 residues. Germline CDR1 reads SGDLS; CDR2 reads YYNGEE. The CDR3 nucleotides read TGTGCCAGCACCTACGGGACAGGTATCAAAGAGACCCAGTACTTC. Its protein is CASTYGTGIKETQYF.

This chain links TRBV27 with TRBJ1-1; no reliable D call. V dropped 6 bases and J dropped 3 bases, with 17 bases sitting between them. Germline values: CDR1 MNHEY, CDR2 SMNVEV (reference sequence). The CDR3 runs 15 residues. CDR3 protein: CASRSRFNGDTEAFF. For the CDR3, the DNA is TGTGCCAGCAGGTCCCGCTTCAATGGGGACACTGAAGCTTTCTTT.

This clone was seen once. The chain carries TRBV30 and TRBJ2-2, with 11 bases aligning to TRBD2. The CDR3 consists of 15 residues. Germline V gene lookup returns CDR1 GTSNPN and CDR2 SVGIG (reference sequence). V trimming: 1 base; J trimming: 6 bases; junction bases outside the gene matches: 4. This chain's CDR3 is CAWSAGTSGAGELFF. The CDR3 DNA reads as TGTGCCTGGAGTGCCGGGACTAGCGGCGCCGGGGAGCTGTTTTTT.

The chain links TRBV4-3 to TRBJ2-3; D gene uncertain. This CDR3 has 16 residues. Trimming removed 1 base from V and 0 bases from J, with 11 bases in between. CDR1 LGHNA and CDR2 YSLEER come from the germline V gene. CDR3 loop: CASSQAGQISTDTQYF. The CDR3 bases are TGCGCCAGCAGCCAAGCGGGCCAGATAAGCACAGATACGCAGTATTTT.